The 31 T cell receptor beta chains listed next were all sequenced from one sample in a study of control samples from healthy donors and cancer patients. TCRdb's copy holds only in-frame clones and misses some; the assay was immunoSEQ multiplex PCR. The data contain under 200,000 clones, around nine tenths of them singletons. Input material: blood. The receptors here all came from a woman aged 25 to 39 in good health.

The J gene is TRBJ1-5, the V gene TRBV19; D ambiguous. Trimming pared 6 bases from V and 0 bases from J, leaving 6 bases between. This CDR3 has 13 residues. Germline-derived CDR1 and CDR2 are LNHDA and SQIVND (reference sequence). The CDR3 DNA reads TGTGCCAGTAGGGCGAATAGCAATCAGCCCCAGCATTTT. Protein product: CASRANSNQPQHF. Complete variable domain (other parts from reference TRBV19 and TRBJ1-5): DGGITQSPKYLFRKEGQNVTLSCEQNLNHDAMYWYRQDPGQGLRLIYYSQIVNDFQKGDIAEGYSVSREKKESFPLTVTSAQKNPTAFYLCASRANSNQPQHFGDGTRLSIL.

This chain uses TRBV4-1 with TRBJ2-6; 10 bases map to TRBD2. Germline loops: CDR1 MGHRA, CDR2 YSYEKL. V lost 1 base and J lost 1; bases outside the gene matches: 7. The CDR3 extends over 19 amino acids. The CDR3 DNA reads TGCGCCAGCAGCCAAGGTGCTAGCGGGAGAGGGTCTGGGGCCAACGTCCTGACTTTC. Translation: CASSQGASGRGSGANVLTF.

The CDR3 spells CSGPKSDTQYF. The DNA for the CDR3 is TGCAGTGGCCCTAAGTCAGATACGCAGTATTTT. V gene TRBV20-1 combines with J gene TRBJ2-3; D is ambiguous. This CDR3 spans 11 amino acids. V lost 7 bases to trimming and J lost 4 bases, with 9 bases between them. Looked up from germline, CDR1 is DFQATT and CDR2 is SNEGSKA (reference sequence).

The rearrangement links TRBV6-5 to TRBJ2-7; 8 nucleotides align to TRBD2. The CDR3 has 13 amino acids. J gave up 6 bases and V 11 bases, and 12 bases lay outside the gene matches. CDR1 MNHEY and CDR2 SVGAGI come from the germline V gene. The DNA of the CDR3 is TGTGCCGGTACGACGGGGGGGATGAGCGAGCAGTACTTC. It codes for CAGTTGGMSEQYF.

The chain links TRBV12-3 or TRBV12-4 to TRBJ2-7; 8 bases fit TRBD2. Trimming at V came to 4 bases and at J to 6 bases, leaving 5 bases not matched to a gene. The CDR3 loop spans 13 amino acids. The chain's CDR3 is CASSSGLATEQYF. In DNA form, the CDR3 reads TGTGCCAGCAGTTCAGGACTAGCAACCGAGCAGTACTTC.

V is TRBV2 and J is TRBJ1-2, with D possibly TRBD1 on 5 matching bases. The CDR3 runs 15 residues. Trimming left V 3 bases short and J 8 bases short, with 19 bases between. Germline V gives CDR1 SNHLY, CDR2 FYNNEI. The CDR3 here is CASSEGLGAGKGYTF. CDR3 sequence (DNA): TGTGCCAGCAGTGAGGGTCTTGGGGCAGGTAAAGGCTACACCTTC.

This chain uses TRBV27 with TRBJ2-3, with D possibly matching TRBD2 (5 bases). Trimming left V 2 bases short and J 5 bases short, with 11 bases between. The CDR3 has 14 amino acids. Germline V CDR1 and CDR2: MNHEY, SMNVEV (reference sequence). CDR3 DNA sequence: TGTGCCAGCAGTTTAGAGGGAAGAGGAGATACGCAGTATTTT. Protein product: CASSLEGRGDTQYF.

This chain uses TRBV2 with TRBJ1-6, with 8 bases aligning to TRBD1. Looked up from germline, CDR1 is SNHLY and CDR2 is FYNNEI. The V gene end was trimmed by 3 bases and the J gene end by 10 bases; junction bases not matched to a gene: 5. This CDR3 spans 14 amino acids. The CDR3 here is CASSESGGGSPLHF. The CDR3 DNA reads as TGTGCCAGCAGTGAGTCAGGGGGCGGGTCACCCCTCCACTTT.

The CDR3 here is CASSQGLDTQYF. The DNA for the CDR3 is TGCGCCAGCAGCCAAGGGCTGGATACGCAGTATTTT. The J gene is TRBJ2-3, the V gene TRBV4-1; no firm D call. There are 12 residues in the CDR3. Trimming shortened V by 1 base and J by 6 bases, and 5 bases separated the two germline ends. CDR1 and CDR2 from the germline V gene are MGHRA and YSYEKL.

The CDR3 here is CASSWRDRENEQFF. CDR3 nucleotides: TGCGCCAGCAGCTGGAGGGACAGGGAGAATGAGCAGTTCTTC. This chain uses TRBV5-1 with TRBJ2-1, with 9 bases that match TRBD1. Germline CDR1 SGHRS, CDR2 YFSETQ. This CDR3 spans 14 amino acids. With 3 bases clipped from V and 7 bases from J, the junction kept 5 bases outside the gene matches.

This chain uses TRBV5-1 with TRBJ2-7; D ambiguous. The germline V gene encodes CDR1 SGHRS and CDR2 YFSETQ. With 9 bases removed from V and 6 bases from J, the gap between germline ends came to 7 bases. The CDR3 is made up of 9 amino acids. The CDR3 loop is CAISFEQYF. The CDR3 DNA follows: TGCGCCATCTCGTTCGAGCAGTACTTC.

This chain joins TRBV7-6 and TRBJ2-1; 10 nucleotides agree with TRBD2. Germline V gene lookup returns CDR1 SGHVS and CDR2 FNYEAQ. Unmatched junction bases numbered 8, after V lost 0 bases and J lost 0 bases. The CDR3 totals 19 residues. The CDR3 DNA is TGTGCCAGCAGCTTAGCAGGTGGACTAGCGGAGGGCTCCTACAATGAGCAGTTCTTC. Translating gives CASSLAGGLAEGSYNEQFF.

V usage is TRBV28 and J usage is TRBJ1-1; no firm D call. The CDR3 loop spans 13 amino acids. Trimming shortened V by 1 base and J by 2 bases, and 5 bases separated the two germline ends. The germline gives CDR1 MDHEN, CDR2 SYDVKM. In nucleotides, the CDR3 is TGTGCCAGCAGTTTATCCGTAAACACTGAAGCTTTCTTT. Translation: CASSLSVNTEAFF.

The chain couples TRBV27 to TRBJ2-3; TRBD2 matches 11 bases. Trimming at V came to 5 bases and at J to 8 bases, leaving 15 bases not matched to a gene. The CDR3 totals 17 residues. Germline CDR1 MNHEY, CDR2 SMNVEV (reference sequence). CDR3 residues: CASSPGVLAGVVVTQYF. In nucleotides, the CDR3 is TGTGCCAGCAGTCCCGGAGTACTAGCGGGAGTCGTCGTTACGCAGTATTTT.

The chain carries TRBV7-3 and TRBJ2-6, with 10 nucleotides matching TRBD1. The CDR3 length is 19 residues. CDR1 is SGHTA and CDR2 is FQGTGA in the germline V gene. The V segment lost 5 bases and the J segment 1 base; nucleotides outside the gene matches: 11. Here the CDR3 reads CASSLQAGTGESGANVLTF. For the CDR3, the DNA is TGTGCCAGCAGCCTACAAGCCGGGACAGGGGAATCTGGGGCCAACGTCCTGACTTTC.

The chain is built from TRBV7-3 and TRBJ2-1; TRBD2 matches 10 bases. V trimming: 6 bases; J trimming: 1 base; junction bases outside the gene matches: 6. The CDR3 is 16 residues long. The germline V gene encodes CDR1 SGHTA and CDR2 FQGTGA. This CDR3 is CASSVTSGVSYNEQFF. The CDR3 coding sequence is TGTGCCAGCAGTGTCACTAGCGGGGTATCCTACAATGAGCAGTTCTTC.

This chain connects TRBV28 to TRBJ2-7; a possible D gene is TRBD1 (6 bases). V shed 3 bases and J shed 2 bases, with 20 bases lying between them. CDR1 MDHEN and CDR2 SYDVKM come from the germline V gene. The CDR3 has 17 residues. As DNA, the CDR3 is TGTGCCAGCAGTTTTCCCTCTGATCGGGACAAAGCCTACGAGCAGTACTTC. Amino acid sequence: CASSFPSDRDKAYEQYF.

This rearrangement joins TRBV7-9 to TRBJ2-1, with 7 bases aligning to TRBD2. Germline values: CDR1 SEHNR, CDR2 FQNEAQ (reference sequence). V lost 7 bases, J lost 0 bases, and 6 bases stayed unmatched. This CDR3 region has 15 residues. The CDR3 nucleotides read TGTGCCAGCACCACCAGCGGGACCTCCTACAATGAGCAGTTCTTC. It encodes CASTTSGTSYNEQFF. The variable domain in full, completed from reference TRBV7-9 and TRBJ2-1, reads DTGVSQNPRHKITKRGQNVTFRCDPISEHNRLYWYRQTLGQGPEFLTYFQNEAQLEKSRLLSDRFSAERPKGSFSTLEIQRTEQGDSAMYLCASTTSGTSYNEQFFGPGTRLTVL.

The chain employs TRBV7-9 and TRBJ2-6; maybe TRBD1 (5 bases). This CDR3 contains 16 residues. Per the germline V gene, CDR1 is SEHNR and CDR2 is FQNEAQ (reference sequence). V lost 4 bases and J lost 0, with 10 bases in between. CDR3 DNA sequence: TGTGCCAGCAGCTCCAGGGCAAACTCTGGGGCCAACGTCCTGACTTTC. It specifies CASSSRANSGANVLTF.

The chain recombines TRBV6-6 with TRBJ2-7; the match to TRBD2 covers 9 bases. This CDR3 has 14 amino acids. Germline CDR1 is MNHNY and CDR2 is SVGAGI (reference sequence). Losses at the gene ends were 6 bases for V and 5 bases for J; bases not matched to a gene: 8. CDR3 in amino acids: CASRFRREGHEQYF. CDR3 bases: TGTGCCAGCAGATTTCGGCGGGAGGGCCACGAGCAGTACTTC.

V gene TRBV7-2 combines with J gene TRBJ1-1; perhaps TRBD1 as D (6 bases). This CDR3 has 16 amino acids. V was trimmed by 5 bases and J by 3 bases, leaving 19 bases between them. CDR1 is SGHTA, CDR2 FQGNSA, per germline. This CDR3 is CASSPKRGALDTEAFF. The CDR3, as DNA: TGTGCCAGCAGCCCCAAACGGGGGGCCTTGGACACTGAAGCTTTCTTT.

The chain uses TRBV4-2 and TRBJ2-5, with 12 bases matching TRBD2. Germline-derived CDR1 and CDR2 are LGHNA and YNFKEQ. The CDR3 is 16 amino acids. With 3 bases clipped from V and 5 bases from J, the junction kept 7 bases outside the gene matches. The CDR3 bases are TGTGCCAGCAGCCACCCGACTAGCGGGAGTGGGGAGACCCAGTACTTC. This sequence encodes CASSHPTSGSGETQYF.

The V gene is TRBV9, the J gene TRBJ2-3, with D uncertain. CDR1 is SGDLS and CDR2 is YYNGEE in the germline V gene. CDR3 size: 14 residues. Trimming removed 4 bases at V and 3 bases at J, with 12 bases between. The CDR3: CASSPPHQTDTQYF. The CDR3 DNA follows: TGTGCCAGCAGCCCTCCCCACCAGACAGATACGCAGTATTTT.

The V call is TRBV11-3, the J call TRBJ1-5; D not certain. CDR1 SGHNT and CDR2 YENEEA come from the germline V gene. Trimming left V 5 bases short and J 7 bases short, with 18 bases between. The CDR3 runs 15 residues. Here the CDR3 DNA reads TGTGCCAGCAGCCAGACTATACGGCGTTCCCAGCCCCAGCATTTT. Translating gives CASSQTIRRSQPQHF.

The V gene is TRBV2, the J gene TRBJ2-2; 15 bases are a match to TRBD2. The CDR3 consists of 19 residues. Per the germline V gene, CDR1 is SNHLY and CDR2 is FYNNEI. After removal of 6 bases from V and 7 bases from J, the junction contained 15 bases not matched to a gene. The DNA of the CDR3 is TGTGCCAGCAGGGATTCTTCGGGACTAGCGGGAGGTCTTGTCGGGGAGCTGTTTTTT. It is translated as CASRDSSGLAGGLVGELFF.

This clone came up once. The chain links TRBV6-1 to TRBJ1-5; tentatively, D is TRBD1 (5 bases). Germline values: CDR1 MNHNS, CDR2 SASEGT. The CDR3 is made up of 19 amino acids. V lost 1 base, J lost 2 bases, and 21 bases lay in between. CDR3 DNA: TGTGCCAGCAGTGAAGATGTTCAGCCGGGCGAAGGGGGCAATCAGCCCCAGCATTTT. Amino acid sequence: CASSEDVQPGEGGNQPQHF.

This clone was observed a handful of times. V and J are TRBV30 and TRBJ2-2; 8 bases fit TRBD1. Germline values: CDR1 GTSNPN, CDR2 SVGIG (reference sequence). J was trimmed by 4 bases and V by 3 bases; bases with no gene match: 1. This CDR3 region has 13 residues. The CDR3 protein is CAWRDRVTGELFF. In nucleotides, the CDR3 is TGTGCCTGGAGGGACAGGGTCACCGGGGAGCTGTTTTTT.

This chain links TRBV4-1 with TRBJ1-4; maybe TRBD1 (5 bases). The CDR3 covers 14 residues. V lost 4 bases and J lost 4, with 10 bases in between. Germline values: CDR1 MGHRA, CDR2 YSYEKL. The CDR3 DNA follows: TGCGCCAGCAGCCCGGGTCAGGGTAATGAAAAACTGTTTTTT. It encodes CASSPGQGNEKLFF.

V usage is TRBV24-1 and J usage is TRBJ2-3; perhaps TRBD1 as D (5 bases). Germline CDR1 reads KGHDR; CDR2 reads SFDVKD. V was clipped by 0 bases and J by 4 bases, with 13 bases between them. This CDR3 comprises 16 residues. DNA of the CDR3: TGTGCCACCAGTGATTTGGCAGGGTCTGGGTCAGATACGCAGTATTTT. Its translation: CATSDLAGSGSDTQYF.

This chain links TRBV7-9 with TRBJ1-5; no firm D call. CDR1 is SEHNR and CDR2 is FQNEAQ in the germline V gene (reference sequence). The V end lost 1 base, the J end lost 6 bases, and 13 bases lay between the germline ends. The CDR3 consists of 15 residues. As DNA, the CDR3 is TGTGCCAGCAGCTTAGGTGCGGGTAAGAGTCAGCCCCAGCATTTT. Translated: CASSLGAGKSQPQHF.

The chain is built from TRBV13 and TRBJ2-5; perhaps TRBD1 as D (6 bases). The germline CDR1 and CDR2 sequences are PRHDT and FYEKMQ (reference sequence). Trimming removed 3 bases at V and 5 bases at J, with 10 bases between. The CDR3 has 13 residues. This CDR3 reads CASSFYRAETQYF. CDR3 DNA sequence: TGTGCCAGCAGCTTTTACAGGGCGGAGACCCAGTACTTC.